A single TCR beta chain is shown here with its context. No antigen is known for it. The data are from a study of regulatory dendritic cells for organ transplantation. The germline V gene has CDR1 SQVTM and CDR2 ANQGSEA. This CDR3 has 14 residues. Trimming pared 5 bases from V and 4 bases from J, leaving 18 bases between. CFSE-labeled sorted T cells met regulatory or mature dendritic cells for 5 to 6 days. Method: immunoSEQ multiplex PCR; TCRdb's copy keeps in-frame clones and lacks some. Here the sample spans about 12,000 clones, about four fifths being singletons. The chain joins TRBV29-1 to TRBJ2-7; D possibly corresponds to TRBD2 (6 bases). This clonotype originated in a human donor in good health. The material sequenced was naive CD8+ T cells from blood cultured with regulatory dendritic cells. The subset is: CD45RA+ naive T cells. The CDR3, as DNA: TGCAGCGTTATGACCGACGGGGGTACGTACGAGCAGTACTTC. Its translation: CSVMTDGGTYEQYF.